This entry lists 10 T cell receptor beta chains sequenced from one sample in a study of T cells after yellow fever vaccination. TCRdb redid the calling of the 5' RACE reads with MiXCR, one entry per CDR3 protein. This sample has 25,000 to 35,000 distinct CDR3 sequences, with just under 6.5% found just once. Here the sequenced sample was PBMCs, either bulk or a sorted T-cell subset (CD4+, CD8+, memory, or dextramer-sorted; not recorded which), taken on the day of the yellow fever booster vaccination. These receptors came from a man younger than 40 who received the YFV17D yellow fever vaccine.

The table lists this clonotype with many counts. This chain connects TRBV5-5 to TRBJ2-3; a weak D match, TRBD2 (6 bases). CDR3 length: 14 amino acids. The germline gives CDR1 SGHKS, CDR2 YYEKEE (reference sequence). V was pared by 6 bases and J by 2 bases, with 13 bases between. The CDR3 loop is CASTNGTHTDTQYF. CDR3 in DNA: TGTGCCAGCACCAACGGGACTCACACAGATACGCAGTATTTT. Based on the CDR3 plus reference TRBV5-5 and TRBJ2-3, the full variable domain is DAGVTQSPTHLIKTRGQQVTLRCSPISGHKSVSWYQQVLGQGPQFIFQYYEKEERGRGNFPDRFSARQFPNYSSELNVNALLLGDSALYLCASTNGTHTDTQYFGPGTRLTVL.

J is TRBJ2-7 and V is TRBV7-2; 9 positions agree with TRBD1. V was pared by 5 bases and J by 1 base, with 9 bases of the junction left unmatched. The V gene's germline CDR1 is SGHTA and CDR2 FQGNSA. The CDR3 is 16 residues long. The CDR3, as DNA: TGTGCCAGCAGCAACCCGGGACAGGGTAGTTCCTACGAGCAGTACTTC. It translates to CASSNPGQGSSYEQYF.

The gene calls are TRBV5-5 and TRBJ2-6; D might be TRBD1 or TRBD2, each matching 5 bases. The germline gives CDR1 SGHKS, CDR2 YYEKEE (reference sequence). This CDR3 comprises 17 residues. Trimming removed 5 bases at V and 0 bases at J, with 15 bases between. The CDR3 sequence is CASRTGTVSSGANVLTF. In DNA form, the CDR3 reads TGTGCCAGCAGAACCGGGACGGTCAGCTCTGGGGCCAACGTCCTGACTTTC.

This chain uses TRBV10-1 with TRBJ2-7, with D perhaps matching TRBD2 (7 bases). V was shortened by 5 bases and J by 3 bases, with 26 bases between the two germline ends. Germline V lookup: CDR1 WNHNN, CDR2 SYGVQD (reference sequence). The CDR3 is made up of 18 amino acids. CDR3 sequence: CASSPGLQGGGVFYEQYF. The CDR3 bases are TGCGCCAGCAGTCCCGGGCTCCAGGGAGGGGGGGTTTTCTACGAGCAGTACTTC.

In this sample, this clonotype turned up many times. This chain uses TRBV9 with TRBJ2-1, with 15 bases aligning to TRBD2. This CDR3 has 17 amino acids. Germline V gives CDR1 SGDLS, CDR2 YYNGEE. Trimming removed 0 bases from V and 7 bases from J; junction bases left unmatched: 5. As DNA, the CDR3 is TGTGCCAGCAGCGTAGGGACTAGCGGGAGGGCCTTAAATGAGCAGTTCTTC. It translates to CASSVGTSGRALNEQFF.

This clonotype was recorded many times. J is TRBJ2-7 and V is TRBV10-2; 7 nucleotides align to TRBD1. This CDR3 has 13 residues. V was pared by 4 bases and J by 2 bases, with 2 bases of the junction left unmatched. Germline values: CDR1 WSHSY, CDR2 SAAADI. The CDR3 spells CASSVGTAYEQYF. Written as DNA, the CDR3 is TGCGCCAGCAGTGTTGGGACAGCCTACGAGCAGTACTTC.

Worth noting for this clonotype: A much larger clone differs from this one at a single base, so this may be a read error. CDR3 sequence (DNA): TGCAATGCTAGAGATCCCCGGACAGGGGAGGCCGGGGAGCTGTTTTTT. Amino acid sequence: CNARDPRTGEAGELFF. The chain joins TRBV20-1 to TRBJ2-2, with 9 bases aligning to TRBD1. Looked up from germline, CDR1 is DFQATT and CDR2 is SNEGSKA (reference sequence). This CDR3 contains 16 residues.

This clonotype was observed a single time. One end of the junction is discordant with germline, which a read error may explain. This chain joins TRBV12-3 or TRBV12-4 and TRBJ2-2, with 8 bases that match TRBD2. CDR3 length: 18 amino acids. The CDR3, as DNA: TGTGCCATCAGTCCCCAAGTCGGAGCGGGAGTGAGGAACGGGGAGCTGTTTTTT. Its protein product is CAISPQVGAGVRNGELFF.

This clonotype was observed a handful of times. The chain has TRBV6-5 and TRBJ2-5; D unclear. CDR3 size: 15 residues. V lost 3 bases and J lost 4, with 15 bases in between. The germline gives CDR1 MNHEY, CDR2 SVGAGI. This CDR3 is CASSYGTSPPETQYF. CDR3 bases: TGTGCCAGCAGTTATGGTACTTCCCCCCCAGAGACCCAGTACTTC.

The chain recombines TRBV21-1 with TRBJ2-3; TRBD1 reflects the table's D call only, with no check against the DNA. TRBV21-1 is a pseudogene segment. The CDR3 is 16 amino acids. The CDR3 DNA sequence: TGTGCCAGCAGCAAACCCCGGGGTTGTTTATCGGGTACGCAGTATTTT. Translating gives CASSKPRGCLSGTQYF.